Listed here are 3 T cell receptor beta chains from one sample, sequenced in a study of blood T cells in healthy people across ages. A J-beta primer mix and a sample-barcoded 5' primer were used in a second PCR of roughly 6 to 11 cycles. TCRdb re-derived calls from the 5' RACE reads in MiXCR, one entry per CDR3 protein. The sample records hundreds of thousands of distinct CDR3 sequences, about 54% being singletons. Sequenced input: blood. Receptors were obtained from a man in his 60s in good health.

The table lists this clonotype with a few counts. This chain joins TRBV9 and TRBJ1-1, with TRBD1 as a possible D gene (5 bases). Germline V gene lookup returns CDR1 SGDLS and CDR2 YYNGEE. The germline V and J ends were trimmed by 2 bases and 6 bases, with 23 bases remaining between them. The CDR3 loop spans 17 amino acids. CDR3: CASSVSTGADGRAEAFF. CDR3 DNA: TGTGCCAGCAGCGTTTCTACTGGGGCCGACGGGAGAGCTGAAGCTTTCTTT.

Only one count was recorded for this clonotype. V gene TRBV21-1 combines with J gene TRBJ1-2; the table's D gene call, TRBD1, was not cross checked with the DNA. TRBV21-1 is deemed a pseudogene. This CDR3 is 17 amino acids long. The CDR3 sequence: CYSFIRAGRLSKGGYTF. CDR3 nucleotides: TGTTACAGCTTTATCCGGGCAGGGAGACTTTCAAAGGGGGGCTACACCTTC.

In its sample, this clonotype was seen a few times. In DNA, the CDR3 is TGTGCCAGCAGTGGCGGGGGGGCCGCAGATGTGCAGTATTTT. This codes for CASSGGGAADVQYF. The chain combines TRBV12-3 or TRBV12-4 with TRBJ2-3; 9 bases align to TRBD2. With V trimmed by 5 bases and J by 11 bases, 11 bases remained unmatched. The CDR3 has 14 amino acids.